The T cell receptor (beta chain) under discussion was sequenced for a study of T cell responses to AZD1222 COVID-19 vaccine. Study-level information: Both about-4-week and about-12-week second-dose recipients were combined. Study-level findings and limits: Spike-spanning, vaccine-associated CD4 TCRs were dominant at 160-218 and 743-854. Clonal diversity was possibly underestimated; the donors were predominantly white British and more often female.

Produced via immunoSEQ multiplex PCR; TCRdb's table is partial and in-frame only. The sample shows 70,000 to 95,000 clones, about 92% of them seen only once. Notes on this clone: Its matching antigen is unknown.

The germline V gene encodes CDR1 SGHNT and CDR2 YYREEE (reference sequence). CDR3 length: 14 amino acids. The V end lost 6 bases, the J end lost 2 bases, and 15 bases lay between the germline ends. This receptor was obtained from an adult in good health. This chain uses TRBV5-4 with TRBJ2-7; the D call may be TRBD1 or TRBD2 (7 bases each). Source: peripheral blood, taken on day 0 of AZD1222 vaccination. CDR3 nucleotides: TGTGCCAGCACCCCCGGGGGGACAGCCTACGAGCAGTACTTC. Protein sequence: CASTPGGTAYEQYF.